This TCR beta chain was recorded in a study of prognosis after radiotherapy for stage I lung cancer. A word on this clonotype: Since a far larger clone is one base different, this is likely a read error.

With two-round multiplex PCR, TCR beta CDR3 sequences were amplified from genomic DNA. Gene-specific primers for each TRBV and TRBJ gene drove first-round PCR. TCRdb re-analysed the multiplex PCR reads in MiXCR, keeping a single row per CDR3 protein. This repertoire shows around 12,000 distinct CDR3 sequences, roughly 51% found once; its top ten account for around 7%. The receptor comes from a donor at least 50 years old with non-small cell lung cancer. The sequences come from PBMCs, collected before or after stereotactic body radiation therapy (not recorded which).

CDR3 residues: CATSPQQNTEAFF. The DNA of the CDR3 is TGTGCCACCAGCCCCCAGCAGAACACTGAAGCTTTCTTT. This chain uses TRBV24-1 with TRBJ1-1, with unresolved D. The V gene's germline CDR1 is KGHDR and CDR2 SFDVKD. The CDR3 consists of 13 residues. The V gene lost 7 bases and the J gene lost 1 base, with 9 bases spanning the gap.